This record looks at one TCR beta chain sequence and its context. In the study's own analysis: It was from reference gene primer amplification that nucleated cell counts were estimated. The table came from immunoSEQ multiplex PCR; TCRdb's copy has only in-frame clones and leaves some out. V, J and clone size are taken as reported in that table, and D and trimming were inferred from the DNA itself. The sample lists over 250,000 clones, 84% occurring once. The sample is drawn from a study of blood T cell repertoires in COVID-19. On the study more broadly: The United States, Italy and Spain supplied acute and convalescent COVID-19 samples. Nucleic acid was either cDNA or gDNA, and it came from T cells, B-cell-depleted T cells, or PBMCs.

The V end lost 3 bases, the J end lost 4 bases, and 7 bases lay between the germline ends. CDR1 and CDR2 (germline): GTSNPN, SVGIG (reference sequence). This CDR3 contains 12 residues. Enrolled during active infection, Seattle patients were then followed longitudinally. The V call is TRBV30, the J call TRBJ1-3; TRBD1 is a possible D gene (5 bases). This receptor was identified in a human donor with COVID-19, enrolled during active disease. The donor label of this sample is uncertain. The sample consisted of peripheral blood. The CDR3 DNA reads TGTGCCTGGAGCTGGACAGGAAACACCATATATTTT. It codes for CAWSWTGNTIYF.